The 12 T cell receptor beta chains reported below all come from one sample, sequenced in a study of T-cell reconstitution after alpha-beta-depleted transplantation in children. Researchers prepared the TCRbeta library using unique molecular identifiers, the study reports. TCRdb reprocessed the PCR reads via MiXCR and lists one record per CDR3 protein. The sample carries roughly 280,000 distinct CDR3 sequences, roughly 12% recorded once. The material sequenced was peripheral blood, taken 180 days after TCRalphabeta/CD19-depleted stem cell transplant. These TCRs come from a male patient under 10 years old who had a stem cell transplant for chronic granulomatous disease, so the T cells may come from the graft donor.

V gene TRBV5-1 combines with J gene TRBJ2-1, with a weak D call TRBD1 (6 bases). This CDR3 is 15 amino acids long. In germline, CDR1 is SGHRS, CDR2 YFSETQ. The ends were cut back, 1 base at V and 0 bases at J, with 8 bases in the middle. This CDR3 reads CASSLRQASYNEQFF. The CDR3 DNA sequence: TGCGCCAGCAGCTTGAGACAGGCCTCCTACAATGAGCAGTTCTTC.

Ten or more counts support this clonotype. The chain joins TRBV29-1 to TRBJ2-5, with D perhaps TRBD2 (6 bases). Germline CDR1 SQVTM, CDR2 ANQGSEA. V shed 6 bases and J shed 1 base, with 18 bases lying between them. CDR3 size: 15 residues. The CDR3 nucleotides read TGCAGCGTCGCTCAAGGGCGGGGCGGCCAAGAGACCCAGTACTTC. Protein product: CSVAQGRGGQETQYF.

In its sample, this clonotype was seen many times. The chain is built from TRBV7-9 and TRBJ1-6; maybe TRBD1 (5 bases). Trimming took 4 bases from V and 7 from J, leaving 20 bases between them. Germline V gives CDR1 SEHNR, CDR2 FQNEAQ (reference sequence). The CDR3 is 17 amino acids. The CDR3 DNA reads as TGTGCCAGCAGCTCACTCCAGGGCGGTATTAACAATTCACCCCTCCACTTT. Its protein product is CASSSLQGGINNSPLHF.

With regard to this clonotype: This may be a read error: a much more frequent sequence differs by one nucleotide. This chain connects TRBV9 to TRBJ2-7, with D tentatively TRBD2 (6 bases). V was trimmed by 4 bases and J by 2 bases, leaving 16 bases between them. The germline CDR1 and CDR2 sequences are SGDLS and YYNGEE. The CDR3 length is 15 residues. Here the CDR3 DNA reads TGTGCCAGCAGCTCCCGGGACGGGGGTGCCTACGAGCAGTACTTC. Its protein product is CASSSRDGGAYEQYF.

This clonotype was observed at least ten times. V usage is TRBV10-3 and J usage is TRBJ2-3; maybe TRBD1 (5 bases). Per germline, CDR1 ENHRY and CDR2 SYGVKD. This CDR3 is built from 14 residues. Trimming cost V 4 bases and J 0 bases, with 8 bases left between them. CDR3 sequence: CAISVAGSTDTQYF. Here the CDR3 DNA reads TGTGCCATCAGTGTTGCAGGGAGCACAGATACGCAGTATTTT.

V usage is TRBV27 and J usage is TRBJ2-3; 8 nucleotides align to TRBD2. J was trimmed by 0 bases and V by 4 bases; bases with no gene match: 3. The germline gives CDR1 MNHEY, CDR2 SMNVEV (reference sequence). The CDR3 is 15 residues long. CDR3 coding DNA: TGTGCCAGCAGTTCGGCTAGCGGGAGCACAGATACGCAGTATTTT. Translation: CASSSASGSTDTQYF.

This clonotype was seen many times. The J gene is TRBJ2-3, the V gene TRBV20-1, with 7 bases that match TRBD1. The V gene's germline CDR1 is DFQATT and CDR2 SNEGSKA (reference sequence). This CDR3 has 12 amino acids. Trimming removed 6 bases from V and 8 bases from J; junction bases left unmatched: 8. The CDR3 spells CSADTGVVTQYF. The DNA of the CDR3 is TGCAGTGCAGATACAGGGGTTGTTACGCAGTATTTT.

This clonotype was seen only a few times. The chain carries TRBV14 and TRBJ2-5; 7 positions match TRBD1. The V gene end was trimmed by 4 bases and the J gene end by 3 bases; junction bases not matched to a gene: 5. The CDR3 is 14 residues long. Germline assignment: CDR1 SGHDN and CDR2 FVKESK. The CDR3 coding sequence is TGTGCCAGCAGCCTCAGGGGGTTGGAAGAGACCCAGTACTTC. The encoded protein is CASSLRGLEETQYF.

This clonotype was observed at least ten times. The chain joins TRBV12-3 or TRBV12-4 to TRBJ1-6, with D unresolved. This CDR3 contains 14 residues. Trimming pared 5 bases from V and 14 bases from J, leaving 19 bases between. The DNA of the CDR3 is TGTGCCAGCAGTCTGGCCGGACGCCTTGGGGCCCTCCACTTT. This gives the protein CASSLAGRLGALHF.

The CDR3 nucleotides are TGTGCCAGCAGCTTAGTTTGGGGGACGACAACCGGGGAGCTGTTTTTT. Translating it yields CASSLVWGTTTGELFF. The chain employs TRBV7-8 and TRBJ2-2; the D gene could be TRBD1 or TRBD2 (5 bases each). The CDR3 is made up of 16 amino acids. The germline V gene has CDR1 SGHVS and CDR2 FQNEAQ. Trimming left V 1 base short and J 5 bases short, with 14 bases between.

The sample holds many counts of this clonotype. The chain is built from TRBV5-1 and TRBJ2-5; D gene uncertain. The length of the CDR3 is 14 residues. The ends were cut back, 1 base at V and 5 bases at J, with 12 bases in the middle. The germline gives CDR1 SGHRS, CDR2 YFSETQ. CDR3 region: CASSLWSERETQYF. CDR3 bases: TGCGCCAGCAGCTTGTGGTCGGAAAGGGAGACCCAGTACTTC.

This clonotype has at least ten counts. The chain recombines TRBV6-7 with TRBJ2-7; 9 bases fit TRBD2. TRBV6-7 is annotated as an ORF whose role is uncertain. Trimming took 2 bases from V and 2 from J; bases not matched to a gene: 4. The CDR3 extends over 15 amino acids. The CDR3 region is CASSYRLADTYEQYF. The CDR3 DNA follows: TGTGCCAGCAGTTACCGACTAGCGGACACCTACGAGCAGTACTTC.